This passage covers 10 T cell receptor beta chains from one sample sequenced in a study of shared clonotypes between healthy human individuals. Libraries were prepared by immunoSEQ multiplex PCR; TCRdb keeps only in-frame clonotypes and omits some of them. The sample lists over a million clones; around 97% were seen once. Sequenced: naive CD4+ T cells sorted from blood. Subset indicated: CD45RA+ positively selected. The receptors stem from a man in his thirties or forties in good health.

The V call is TRBV4-1, the J call TRBJ2-7, with a tentative D call TRBD1 (5 bases). V lost 4 bases and J 2 bases, leaving 21 bases between the germline ends. The CDR3 spans 17 residues. Germline loops: CDR1 MGHRA, CDR2 YSYEKL. In nucleotides, the CDR3 is TGCGCCAGCAGCCGAGGATTTAGACCAGGGAATGCCTACGAGCAGTACTTC. It is translated as CASSRGFRPGNAYEQYF.

The rearrangement uses TRBV5-6 and TRBJ2-3, with D perhaps matching TRBD1 (6 bases). Germline V CDR1 and CDR2: SGHDT, YYEEEE. This CDR3 contains 15 residues. Trimming left V 2 bases short and J 1 base short, with 11 bases between. The CDR3 sequence: CASSFGDTRTDTQYF. The CDR3 DNA reads TGTGCCAGCAGCTTCGGGGACACACGCACAGATACGCAGTATTTT.

This chain joins TRBV11-2 and TRBJ2-7; D possibly uses TRBD1 or TRBD2 (5 bases each). CDR1 SGHAT and CDR2 FQNNGV come from the germline V gene. V was shortened by 1 base and J by 0 bases, with 10 bases between the two germline ends. The CDR3 runs 15 residues. CDR3 residues: CASSLGGPSSYEQYF. The CDR3, as DNA: TGTGCCAGCAGCTTAGGGGGACCCAGCTCCTACGAGCAGTACTTC. The full variable domain, completed using reference TRBV11-2 and TRBJ2-7, is EAGVAQSPRYKIIEKRQSVAFWCNPISGHATLYWYQQILGQGPKLLIQFQNNGVVDDSQLPKDRFSAERLKGVDSTLKIQPAKLEDSAVYLCASSLGGPSSYEQYFGPGTRLTVT.

The chain recombines TRBV7-9 with TRBJ2-1; 8 bases match TRBD2. J gave up 9 bases and V 5 bases, and 9 bases lay outside the gene matches. The CDR3 runs to 14 residues. Germline assignment: CDR1 SEHNR and CDR2 FQNEAQ (reference sequence). The CDR3 loop is CASSPIRGGVEQFF. CDR3 nucleotide sequence: TGTGCCAGCAGCCCTATTCGGGGGGGAGTTGAGCAGTTCTTC.

V usage is TRBV7-8 and J usage is TRBJ1-4, with D tentatively TRBD1 (5 bases). From germline, CDR1 is SGHVS and CDR2 FQNEAQ. V dropped 1 base and J dropped 2 bases, with 11 bases sitting between them. The length of the CDR3 is 16 residues. CDR3 DNA: TGTGCCAGCAGCTTAGTAGGACATGCTACTAATGAAAAACTGTTTTTT. Translating gives CASSLVGHATNEKLFF.

This clone was seen a single time. The chain combines TRBV5-1 with TRBJ2-1; 9 positions match TRBD2. This CDR3 has 14 amino acids. After removal of 4 bases from V and 10 bases from J, the junction contained 9 bases not matched to a gene. Germline V gene data show CDR1 as SGHRS and CDR2 as YFSETQ. The CDR3 region is CASSRGLARGEQFF. CDR3 sequence (DNA): TGCGCCAGCAGCAGGGGACTAGCCCGAGGAGAGCAGTTCTTC.

This chain joins TRBV10-3 and TRBJ2-7, with TRBD2 matching 7 bases. V lost 4 bases and J lost 5; bases outside the gene matches: 5. CDR3 length: 13 residues. Germline values: CDR1 ENHRY, CDR2 SYGVKD. The CDR3 coding sequence is TGTGCCATCAGTGGTCGGGAGGCTAACGAGCAGTACTTC. This gives the protein CAISGREANEQYF.

The chain links TRBV5-4 to TRBJ2-7, with 8 nucleotides matching TRBD2. Germline loops: CDR1 SGHNT, CDR2 YYREEE (reference sequence). After removal of 4 bases from V and 6 bases from J, the junction contained 12 bases not matched to a gene. CDR3 size: 15 residues. As DNA, the CDR3 is TGTGCCAGCAGCCCCCCGGGAGCGGGAGCAGCCGAGCAGTACTTC. This translates into CASSPPGAGAAEQYF.

As regards this clone: The sample carries other DNA sequences with the same CDR3. CDR3: CASSLDWGTEAFF. CDR3 DNA sequence: TGTGCCAGCAGCTTAGATTGGGGTACTGAAGCTTTCTTT. The chain employs TRBV7-9 and TRBJ1-1; D remains ambiguous. V lost 1 base and J 5 bases, leaving 8 bases between the germline ends. The CDR3 spans 13 residues. The germline gives CDR1 SEHNR, CDR2 FQNEAQ (reference sequence).

The chain combines TRBV4-1 with TRBJ2-1; 12 positions agree with TRBD2. Germline V gene sequence: CDR1 MGHRA, CDR2 YSYEKL. This CDR3 is built from 16 residues. With V trimmed by 0 bases and J by 7 bases, 4 bases remained unmatched. In DNA, the CDR3 is TGCGCCAGCAGCCAAGAAGGCCTAGCGGGAGGGAATGAGCAGTTCTTC. Encoded protein: CASSQEGLAGGNEQFF.